The 13 T cell receptor beta chains below were found in one sample sequenced in a study of CD8+ T cells in alopecia areata. Extraction and reverse transcription of RNA yielded cDNA as the sequencing template. TCRdb's table, derived via immunoSEQ multiplex PCR, lists solely in-frame clones and lacks some. The table lists around 35,000 clones, 55% of them singletons. Sequenced sample: NKG2D-high CD8+ T cells sorted from blood. The receptors here all came from a human donor with alopecia areata.

The chain uses TRBV7-3 and TRBJ1-1; tentatively, D is TRBD1 (6 bases). Per the germline V gene, CDR1 is SGHTA and CDR2 is FQGTGA. The CDR3 runs 17 residues. Between the trimmed V and J ends, which lost 2 bases and 1 base, there was a span of 17 bases. CDR3 DNA: TGTGCCAGCAGCTTATCTGGACAGTTAGTAGGGAACACTGAAGCTTTCTTT. This sequence encodes CASSLSGQLVGNTEAFF.

This clone came up a few times. The V call is TRBV28, the J call TRBJ2-1; TRBD2 agrees at 7 bases. CDR3 size: 15 residues. The trim removed 5 bases at V and 3 bases at J, leaving 7 bases unmatched. Germline CDR1 reads MDHEN; CDR2 reads SYDVKM. This CDR3 reads CASSNLAAIYNEQFF. CDR3 DNA: TGTGCCAGCAGTAATCTAGCGGCTATCTACAATGAGCAGTTCTTC. The entire variable domain, with the rest obtained from reference TRBV28 and TRBJ2-1, is as follows: DVKVTQSSRYLVKRTGEKVFLECVQDMDHENMFWYRQDPGLGLRLIYFSYDVKMKEKGDIPEGYSVSREKKERFSLILESASTNQTSMYLCASSNLAAIYNEQFFGPGTRLTVL.

This clone was found a few times. Different DNA sequences within this sample yield the same CDR3. This sequence joins TRBV29-1 and TRBJ2-1, with 9 bases fitting TRBD2. The CDR3 sequence is 14 residues long. After removal of 2 bases from V and 4 bases from J, the junction contained 3 bases not matched to a gene. CDR1 and CDR2 from the germline V gene are SQVTM and ANQGSEA. The CDR3 loop is CSVELAGPYNEQFF. DNA for the CDR3: TGCAGCGTTGAACTAGCGGGACCTTACAATGAGCAGTTCTTC.

This clone has only a few counts. CDR3 DNA sequence: TGTGCCAGCAGGAGGCCCCCGGGAGGGTACAATGAGCAGTTCTTC. Its translation: CASRRPPGGYNEQFF. The rearrangement joins TRBV28 to TRBJ2-1; 8 bases are shared with TRBD2. V lost 6 bases and J lost 4; bases outside the gene matches: 8. The CDR3 covers 15 residues. Germline assignment: CDR1 MDHEN and CDR2 SYDVKM.

This chain uses TRBV7-2 with TRBJ1-2; D perhaps matches TRBD1 (6 bases). In germline, CDR1 is SGHTA, CDR2 FQGNSA. The V and J ends lost 1 base and 4 bases respectively, with 16 bases between them. The CDR3 length is 16 residues. The DNA for the CDR3 is TGTGCCAGCAGCTTAGACTCCACAGGGACGACCTATGGCTACACCTTC. It is translated as CASSLDSTGTTYGYTF. Complete variable domain (other parts from reference TRBV7-2 and TRBJ1-2): GAGVSQSPSNKVTEKGKDVELRCDPISGHTALYWYRQSLGQGLEFLIYFQGNSAPDKSGLPSDRFSAERTGGSVSTLTIQRTQQEDSAVYLCASSLDSTGTTYGYTFGSGTRLTVV.

With respect to this clone: The junction and the germline gene differ at one end; a read error may be behind it. The chain joins TRBV27 to TRBJ2-7, with 7 bases that match TRBD1. Germline V lookup: CDR1 MNHEY, CDR2 SMNVEV (reference sequence). This CDR3 contains 14 residues. Here the CDR3 reads CASSLDGRGYGQYF. CDR3 sequence (DNA): TGTGCCAGCAGTTTAGACGGCAGGGGGTACGGGCAGTACTTC.

This clone was detected a few times. The CDR3, as DNA: TGTGCCAGCAGAACAGGCTACGAGCAGTACTTC. Its protein is CASRTGYEQYF. This rearrangement joins TRBV25-1 to TRBJ2-7; a weak D match, TRBD1 (5 bases). The germline V and J ends were trimmed by 6 bases and 3 bases, with 6 bases remaining between them. The CDR3 contains 11 residues. CDR1 and CDR2 from the germline V gene are MGHDK and SYGVNS.

This clone was observed a handful of times. This sequence joins TRBV7-9 and TRBJ2-7; TRBD1 matches at 12 bases. The CDR3 length is 15 residues. Germline V gene data show CDR1 as SEHNR and CDR2 as FQNEAQ (reference sequence). J gave up 9 bases and V 3 bases, and 9 bases lay outside the gene matches. The CDR3 bases are TGTGCCAGCAGCTTGCCGGGACAGGGGGCGCGATTGCAGTACTTC. This gives the protein CASSLPGQGARLQYF.

In its sample, this clone was seen a few times. The rearrangement joins TRBV29-1 to TRBJ2-2; perhaps TRBD2 as D (6 bases). Trimming left V 1 base short and J 5 bases short, with 8 bases between. Germline CDR1 is SQVTM and CDR2 is ANQGSEA. There are 13 residues in the CDR3. CDR3 residues: CSVEGGVTGELFF. DNA of the CDR3: TGCAGCGTTGAAGGCGGGGTGACCGGGGAGCTGTTTTTT.

This clone was seen a few times. This rearrangement joins TRBV7-9 to TRBJ2-3; the D call may be TRBD1 or TRBD2 (5 bases each). The CDR3 runs 14 residues. V lost 5 bases and J 5 bases, leaving 14 bases between the germline ends. Germline V CDR1 and CDR2: SEHNR, FQNEAQ (reference sequence). The CDR3 DNA is TGTGCCAGCAGCCCCCTCGGGGCGCGAGATACGCAGTATTTT. Protein product: CASSPLGARDTQYF.

In this sample, this clone turned up a few times. The chain recombines TRBV19 with TRBJ2-1, with 8 bases aligning to TRBD2. Per germline, CDR1 LNHDA and CDR2 SQIVND (reference sequence). V was clipped by 6 bases and J by 5 bases; unmatched bases: 9. The CDR3 extends over 15 amino acids. CDR3 coding DNA: TGTGCCAGTAGCCGAAACGGCGGGAGGAACAATGAGCAGTTCTTC. This translates into CASSRNGGRNNEQFF. Looking up the rest from reference TRBV19 and TRBJ2-1 gives the full variable domain: DGGITQSPKYLFRKEGQNVTLSCEQNLNHDAMYWYRQDPGQGLRLIYYSQIVNDFQKGDIAEGYSVSREKKESFPLTVTSAQKNPTAFYLCASSRNGGRNNEQFFGPGTRLTVL.

This sequence joins TRBV9 and TRBJ2-1, with D possibly TRBD1 on 6 matching bases. The germline CDR1 and CDR2 sequences are SGDLS and YYNGEE. CDR3 size: 17 residues. The germline V and J ends were trimmed by 4 bases and 4 bases, with 21 bases remaining between them. The chain's CDR3 is CASSPNPAGTPYNEQFF. The CDR3 nucleotides are TGTGCCAGCAGCCCTAACCCGGCCGGGACACCTTACAATGAGCAGTTCTTC.

The rearrangement joins TRBV28 to TRBJ2-7, with TRBD1 identical over 7 bases. The CDR3 totals 14 residues. The V gene's germline CDR1 is MDHEN and CDR2 SYDVKM. Unmatched junction bases numbered 9, after V lost 8 bases and J lost 2 bases. In DNA, the CDR3 is TGTGCCAGCGCACCGGAAGGGGGCCCCTACGAGCAGTACTTC. It yields the protein CASAPEGGPYEQYF.